These 14 T cell receptor beta chains originate from one sample sequenced in a study of T cell repertoires in cytomegalovirus infection. TCRdb itself ran the reads through MiXCR, one entry per CDR3 protein. This sample has about 450,000 distinct CDR3 sequences, with approximately 31% found just once. The specimen was PBMCs. The source of these receptors is a human donor in good health (CMV status not recorded). Some clones in this sample may be carry-over from other donors' samples.

This chain links TRBV7-6 with TRBJ2-1, with D perhaps matching TRBD1 or TRBD2 (5 bases each). Germline V gene sequence: CDR1 SGHVS, CDR2 FNYEAQ. Trimming stripped 5 bases from V and 11 bases from J, with 7 bases between. The CDR3 totals 10 residues. The CDR3 DNA reads as TGTGCCAGCAGCCCGGGACAGCAGTTCTTC. It translates to CASSPGQQFF. Based on the CDR3 plus reference TRBV7-6 and TRBJ2-1, the full variable domain is GAGVSQSPRYKVTKRGQDVALRCDPISGHVSLYWYRQALGQGPEFLTYFNYEAQQDKSGLPNDRFSAERPEGSISTLTIQRTEQRDSAMYRCASSPGQQFFGPGTRLTVL.

This clonotype was found a few times. The CDR3 carries no conserved terminal phenylalanine or tryptophan, so it likely arises from a read error. The chain employs TRBV7-8 and TRBJ2-1; a weak D match, TRBD2 (6 bases). Trimming removed 1 base at V and 6 bases at J, with 10 bases between. This CDR3 region has 14 residues. CDR1 SGHVS and CDR2 FQNEAQ come from the germline V gene. CDR3 loop: CASSLGRESNEQFL. In DNA, the CDR3 is TGTGCCAGCAGCTTAGGGAGGGAGAGCAATGAGCAGTTCTTA.

V usage is TRBV30 and J usage is TRBJ1-2; D is unclear. This CDR3 region has 13 residues. The germline gives CDR1 GTSNPN, CDR2 SVGIG (reference sequence). V was shortened by 0 bases and J by 8 bases, with 13 bases between the two germline ends. The CDR3 nucleotides read TGTGCCTGGAGTGTAGATAGGTGGACGGGCTACACCTTC. Translation gives CAWSVDRWTGYTF.

This clonotype was picked up a small number of times. This chain joins TRBV20-1 and TRBJ2-7; 10 bases line up with TRBD2. Germline assignment: CDR1 DFQATT and CDR2 SNEGSKA (reference sequence). The V gene end was trimmed by 1 base and the J gene end by 2 bases; junction bases not matched to a gene: 5. This CDR3 is 15 amino acids long. CDR3 amino acids: CSARGSGLATYEQYF. In DNA, the CDR3 is TGCAGTGCTAGAGGGTCGGGACTAGCGACCTACGAGCAGTACTTC.

At least ten counts were recorded for this clonotype. J is TRBJ1-2 and V is TRBV12-3 or TRBV12-4, with a tentative D call TRBD1 (5 bases). Trimming removed 1 base from V and 4 bases from J, with 16 bases in between. This CDR3 is 16 amino acids long. CDR3 bases: TGTGCCAGCAGTTTAGATGTCCAGGGACCACTCTATGGCTACACCTTC. Encoded protein: CASSLDVQGPLYGYTF.

Only a few counts were recorded for this clonotype. The V and J genes are TRBV19 and TRBJ2-1; D is ambiguous. Germline lookup yields CDR1 LNHDA and CDR2 SQIVND (reference sequence). Trimming took 10 bases from V and 8 from J, leaving 24 bases between them. This CDR3 region has 15 residues. As DNA, the CDR3 is TGTGCCACGGTACAACCCCGCCTAGGTCTCGATGAGCAGTTCTTC. It yields the protein CATVQPRLGLDEQFF.

This clonotype was counted ten times or more. This sequence joins TRBV7-8 and TRBJ2-5; TRBD1 is a possible D gene (5 bases). The germline gives CDR1 SGHVS, CDR2 FQNEAQ. This CDR3 has 14 residues. Trimming pared 4 bases from V and 3 bases from J, leaving 12 bases between. CDR3 region: CASSSNSGKETQYF. CDR3 DNA: TGTGCCAGCAGCTCGAACTCAGGGAAAGAGACCCAGTACTTC.

For this clonotype: This CDR3 is missing its conserved last phenylalanine or tryptophan, likely due to a read error. The J gene is TRBJ1-2, the V gene TRBV18, with D possibly TRBD1 on 6 matching bases. Germline CDR1 is KGHSH and CDR2 is LQKENI. V lost 2 bases to trimming and J lost 6 bases, with 13 bases between them. The CDR3 is 14 residues long. CDR3 sequence (DNA): TGTGCCAGCTCACCATCAGGGGCAATTGATGGCTACACCTTA. Residues: CASSPSGAIDGYTL.

This rearrangement joins TRBV5-6 to TRBJ2-2; D gene ambiguous. The length of the CDR3 is 14 residues. Germline assignment: CDR1 SGHDT and CDR2 YYEEEE. The V end lost 0 bases, the J end lost 5 bases, and 8 bases lay between the germline ends. The CDR3 region is CASSLVGPTGELFF. DNA of the CDR3: TGTGCCAGCAGCTTGGTAGGCCCGACCGGGGAGCTGTTTTTT.

The gene calls are TRBV7-9 and TRBJ2-2; D call uncertain. Germline CDR1 reads SEHNR; CDR2 reads FQNEAQ (reference sequence). CDR3 length: 15 amino acids. V lost 4 bases to trimming and J lost 7 bases, with 16 bases between them. The CDR3 DNA is TGTGCCAGCAGCTCCTTTAGCAGCCGTGACGGGGAGCTGTTTTTT. Its translation is CASSSFSSRDGELFF.

This clonotype appeared a few times. The chain carries TRBV4-1 and TRBJ1-6; 9 nucleotides agree with TRBD1. The trim removed 0 bases at V and 0 bases at J, leaving 9 bases unmatched. This CDR3 region has 20 residues. Germline CDR1 and CDR2: MGHRA and YSYEKL. The CDR3 DNA sequence: TGCGCCAGCAGCCAAGAATCCGGGACAGGGAGCTTCTCCTATAATTCACCCCTCCACTTT. Translated: CASSQESGTGSFSYNSPLHF.

The V gene is TRBV11-2, the J gene TRBJ2-4, with D unclear. The CDR3 has 12 residues. With 3 bases removed from V and 5 bases from J, the gap between germline ends came to 5 bases. Per germline, CDR1 SGHAT and CDR2 FQNNGV. The CDR3 reads CASSLGQNIQYF. CDR3 sequence (DNA): TGTGCCAGCAGCTTGGGCCAAAACATTCAGTACTTC.

This chain uses TRBV6-1 with TRBJ2-7; 9 bases align to TRBD1. Germline CDR1 MNHNS, CDR2 SASEGT. The junction had 10 bases not matched to a gene; V was cut back by 7 bases and J by 0 bases. The CDR3 consists of 16 residues. This CDR3 is CASTKKQGAVSYEQYF. In DNA form, the CDR3 reads TGTGCCAGCACTAAAAAACAGGGGGCCGTCTCCTACGAGCAGTACTTC.

The chain combines TRBV13 with TRBJ2-3, with TRBD1 matching over 7 bases. The CDR3 covers 16 residues. Germline V CDR1 and CDR2: PRHDT, FYEKMQ (reference sequence). After removal of 5 bases from V and 1 base from J, the junction contained 9 bases not matched to a gene. CDR3 nucleotide sequence: TGTGCCAGCAGCCCCAGTCCCGGGACAGGCACAGATACGCAGTATTTT. It translates to CASSPSPGTGTDTQYF.